This TCR beta chain was documented in a study of cytomegalovirus exposure and HLA in healthy donors. Clones were read by immunoSEQ multiplex PCR, and TCRdb kept only the in-frame ones, dropping some. The data contain fewer than 350,000 clones, 70% to 90% of them singletons. The ends lost 0 bases at V and 1 base at J; junction bases unmatched: 8. This CDR3 has 19 residues. From germline, CDR1 is LGHNA and CDR2 YNFKEQ. The sequenced sample consisted of PBMCs. This clonotype originated in a woman aged 18-30 years in good health and CMV-seronegative. The V and J genes are TRBV4-2 and TRBJ2-6; the match to TRBD2 covers 8 bases. DNA for the CDR3: TGTGCCAGCAGCCAAGAACCTAGCGGGTCCCTATCTGGGGCCAACGTCCTGACTTTC. Translated, it gives CASSQEPSGSLSGANVLTF.